This T cell receptor (beta chain) is from a study of shared clonotypes between healthy human individuals (dated by TCRdb to about 2020). Broadly, across the study: A couple of women and a few men aged 18 to 49 years were included in the cohort. Leukapheresis yielded between about 0.85 and 9 billion PBMCs per donor. To estimate repertoire size and how much clonotypes are shared between individuals, the study performed deep sequencing of blood TCR repertoires from about five healthy adults. To increase sequencing depth and limit assay-specific biases, TCR repertoire library preparation and sequencing were carried out by different laboratories using diverse techniques. For each donor, CD4 naive and CD4 memory were each run on three plates, CD8 naive on two plates, and CD8 memory on one plate.

Donors were healthy HIV-negative adults with no recently reported acute infections or vaccinations. All donors were Caucasian adults living in Nashville, Tennessee, USA. CD4+ T cells were enriched by magnetic negative selection; naive cells were then positively selected on CD45RA, and the negative fraction formed the memory subset. After blood collection by leukapheresis, PBMCs were isolated using Ficoll-Histopaque density gradient centrifugation and then cryopreserved in the vapor phase of liquid nitrogen. Analytical flow cytometry was used to check the purity and quantity of each magnetically sorted T cell population. From each sorted fraction, genomic DNA was isolated and quantified by UV absorbance on a Nanodrop 2000c. The germline V gene sets CDR1 to MNHEY and CDR2 to SVGAGI. The V and J ends are trimmed by 6 bases and 0 bases, leaving 9 bases between them. The CDR3, cysteine through phenylalanine, is 13 amino acids long. Only CDR3 DNA is held: 39 bases, read in frame from base 1.

Using the deep immunoSEQ assay, multiplex PCR amplified TCR CDR3 regions from genomic DNA. Extracted genomic DNA from each cell subset was spread evenly across all wells of several immunoSEQ 96-well plates, with each plate serving as a replicate. For sorted subsets, each replicate PCR was loaded with about 0.2 ug genomic DNA, equivalent to about 33,000 T cell genomes. The purified libraries were quantified using a Qubit 3.0 fluorometer, sized with a Bioanalyzer 2100, and then quantified again using the KAPA Library Quantification kit. A separate single-read 150-cycle Illumina NextSeq 550 flow cell was used to sequence each immunoSEQ 96-well plate. As for how the authors treated the data: Because the immunoSEQ output held only junctional sequences and lacked quality scores, the filtering could not match the filtering applied to full-length reads. To assign V/J genes and CDR3, sequences were annotated against IMGT germline references using PyIR, a Python wrapper for IgBLAST v1.9. Reads were removed for weak V/J assignments (E-value above 1e-6), missing CDR3, stop codons, out-of-frame junctions, or ambiguous translated residues. V3J clonotypes were defined by identical inferred V gene, J gene, and CDR3 amino acid sequence. To compute the percentage overlap between repertoires, the number of shared unique clonotypes was divided by the size of the smaller repertoire. Repertoire richness was assessed with RTK rarefaction, the Chao1 estimator, and Recon v2.1 estimates of unobserved clonotypes. OLGA was used to compute generation probabilities for all TCRbeta clonotypes that the gDNA method yielded from a handful of donors. TCRdb limited this immuneACCESS table to in-frame rearrangements with V and J called. A share of clones is missing; checked studies link under half to unresolved V genes, and the rest is unexplained. V and J calls and clone size come straight from that table; D and trimming were deduced from the DNA. This sample has over a million clones in its table, and 75% to 85% of those were observed once. 0.5% to 0.6% of the sample goes to the ten largest clones.

Points the paper makes about the study in general: Sampling was restricted to blood, and TCR repertoires in tissues likely differ from the TCR repertoires found in blood. The small number of donors limited the genetic and exposure-history diversity represented. Clonotypes shared by all four sorted-subset donors showed higher generation probabilities than non-shared clonotypes. Pairwise subsampling led to the expectation that sequencing depth would affect the degree of clonotype sharing among donors. Naive subsets generally had larger estimated clonotype richness than memory subsets did. About 4.5% of naive CD4, more than 3% of naive CD8, around 2.3% of memory CD4, and about 0.4% of memory CD8 clonotypes were shared across several donors. Incomplete sequencing was indicated by rarefaction of sorted-subset datasets, despite the large sequencing depth.

Worth noting for this clone: The antigen it binds to is not known. Within one base of it there is no much larger clone, and no base qualities were kept.

The TCR originated in a man aged 18-30 years in good health. Some clones in this sample may be carry-over from other donors' samples. Recombination connected TRBV6-5 to TRBJ2-7; TRBD1 is perhaps the D gene, given 7 matching bases. The sequencing input was memory CD4+ T cells from PBMCs. Explained via the paper, the cell subset or site label denotes: CD45RA-negative fraction. The base sequence is TGTGCCAGCAGGCAGGGGGGCTCCTACGAGCAGTACTTC. Its protein reads: CASRQGGSYEQYF.